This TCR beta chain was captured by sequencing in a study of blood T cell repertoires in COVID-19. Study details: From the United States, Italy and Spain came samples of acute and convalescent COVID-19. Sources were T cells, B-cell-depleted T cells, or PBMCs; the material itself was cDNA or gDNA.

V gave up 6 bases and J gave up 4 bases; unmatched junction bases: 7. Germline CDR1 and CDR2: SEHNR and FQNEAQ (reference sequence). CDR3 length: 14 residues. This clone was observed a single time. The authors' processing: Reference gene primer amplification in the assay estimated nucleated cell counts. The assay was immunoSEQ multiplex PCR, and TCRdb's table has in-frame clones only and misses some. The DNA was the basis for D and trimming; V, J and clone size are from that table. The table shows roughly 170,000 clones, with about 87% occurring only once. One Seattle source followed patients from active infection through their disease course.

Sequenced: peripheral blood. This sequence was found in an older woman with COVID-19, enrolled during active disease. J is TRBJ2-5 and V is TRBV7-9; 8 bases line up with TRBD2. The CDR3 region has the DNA TGTGCCAGCAGAAAAGGTCTAGCGGGAGAGACCCAGTACTTC. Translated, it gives CASRKGLAGETQYF.